These 16 T cell receptor beta chains were sequenced from one sample in a study of blood T cell repertoires in COVID-19. Only in-frame clones appear in the TCRdb table, and some are missing; sequencing was by immunoSEQ multiplex PCR. Seen here are 150,000 to 190,000 clones, roughly 80% observed once, and the top ten hold roughly 0.52%. Sequencing input: peripheral blood. Source of these receptors: a man aged 60 to 75 with acute or convalescent COVID-19.

This clone came up many times. This chain uses TRBV6-2 or TRBV6-3 with TRBJ2-7; 11 bases match TRBD2. CDR3 length: 16 residues. Per the germline V gene, CDR1 is MNHEY and CDR2 is SVGEGT. V gave up 6 bases and J gave up 3 bases; unmatched junction bases: 10. DNA for the CDR3: TGTGCCAGCAGCCCTCTCTTTACTAGCGGGAGCTACGAGCAGTACTTC. Amino acids: CASSPLFTSGSYEQYF.

V and J are TRBV30 and TRBJ2-7; D uncertain. V was clipped by 6 bases and J by 0 bases, with 9 bases between them. This CDR3 region has 12 residues. Germline loops: CDR1 GTSNPN, CDR2 SVGIG (reference sequence). CDR3 sequence reads: CACAVSSYEQYF. The CDR3 DNA reads as TGTGCCTGTGCGGTGAGCTCCTACGAGCAGTACTTC.

The table lists this clone with a few counts. This rearrangement joins TRBV19 to TRBJ1-5; 8 nucleotides line up with TRBD1. After removal of 10 bases from V and 4 bases from J, the junction contained 12 bases not matched to a gene. CDR1 LNHDA and CDR2 SQIVND come from the germline V gene (reference sequence). The CDR3 length is 15 residues. CDR3 in DNA: TGTGCCACCGCCCCCGGGACAGGTTTGAATCAGCCCCAGCATTTT. Its translation is CATAPGTGLNQPQHF.

The V call is TRBV19, the J call TRBJ2-5; D remains unclear. The ends were cut back, 6 bases at V and 2 bases at J, with 7 bases in the middle. The CDR3 is 12 amino acids. Per the germline V gene, CDR1 is LNHDA and CDR2 is SQIVND (reference sequence). The CDR3 protein is CASSQLQETQYF. The CDR3 DNA reads as TGTGCCAGTAGCCAGTTACAAGAGACCCAGTACTTC.

This chain joins TRBV7-3 and TRBJ2-2, with D possibly being TRBD1 (6 bases). Trimming took off 4 bases at V and 6 bases at J, with 9 bases between the two ends. The germline CDR1 and CDR2 sequences are SGHTA and FQGTGA. The CDR3 extends over 13 amino acids. The CDR3 sequence is CASSSYRAGELFF. As DNA, the CDR3 is TGTGCCAGCAGCTCCTACAGGGCCGGGGAGCTGTTTTTT. The full variable domain, completed using reference TRBV7-3 and TRBJ2-2, is GAGVSQTPSNKVTEKGKYVELRCDPISGHTALYWYRQSLGQGPEFLIYFQGTGAADDSGLPNDRFFAVRPEGSVSTLKIQRTERGDSAVYLCASSSYRAGELFFGEGSRLTVL.

This sequence joins TRBV15 and TRBJ2-7, with TRBD2 matching over 8 bases. This CDR3 region has 12 residues. Germline CDR1 is LNHNV and CDR2 is YYDKDF (reference sequence). Germline trimming cut 5 bases from V and 6 bases from J; bases unmatched to any gene: 3. Here the CDR3 reads CATSYTSGEQYF. The CDR3 DNA follows: TGTGCCACCAGCTACACTAGCGGCGAGCAGTACTTC.

The CDR3 DNA is TGTGCCAGCAGCCTCTCACAGGGGATCTACGAGCAGTACTTC. Amino acid sequence: CASSLSQGIYEQYF. The rearrangement joins TRBV7-2 to TRBJ2-7; 7 bases map to TRBD1. Germline V gene data show CDR1 as SGHTA and CDR2 as FQGNSA. V dropped 5 bases and J dropped 3; count of bases not matched to a gene: 7. This CDR3 comprises 14 residues. The full variable domain, rest sourced from reference TRBV7-2 and TRBJ2-7, is GAGVSQSPSNKVTEKGKDVELRCDPISGHTALYWYRQSLGQGLEFLIYFQGNSAPDKSGLPSDRFSAERTGGSVSTLTIQRTQQEDSAVYLCASSLSQGIYEQYFGPGTRLTVT.

This clone was detected a few times. This chain uses TRBV11-3 with TRBJ2-1; TRBD1 agrees at 9 bases. The germline V gene has CDR1 SGHNT and CDR2 YENEEA. CDR3 length: 15 residues. With 4 bases clipped from V and 12 bases from J, the junction kept 13 bases outside the gene matches. The CDR3 bases are TGTGCCAGCAGCTCATACTTCCTGCCGGGACAGGGGCAGTTCTTC. This sequence encodes CASSSYFLPGQGQFF. Full variable domain (missing parts from reference TRBV11-3 and TRBJ2-1): EAGVVQSPRYKIIEKKQPVAFWCNPISGHNTLYWYLQNLGQGPELLIRYENEEAVDDSQLPKDRFSAERLKGVDSTLKIQPAELGDSAVYLCASSSYFLPGQGQFFGPGTRLTVL.

This clone came up once. The chain uses TRBV11-2 and TRBJ2-5; 10 bases fit TRBD2. Germline CDR1 and CDR2: SGHAT and FQNNGV. The CDR3 extends over 15 amino acids. V was pared by 1 base and J by 5 bases, with 4 bases of the junction left unmatched. The CDR3 loop is CASSLVLAGRETQYF. CDR3 sequence (DNA): TGTGCCAGCAGCTTAGTACTAGCGGGAAGGGAGACCCAGTACTTC.

The chain joins TRBV11-2 to TRBJ2-2, with a possible D match to TRBD1 (6 bases). CDR1 and CDR2 (germline): SGHAT, FQNNGV. V lost 5 bases, J lost 0 bases, and 13 bases lay in between. The CDR3 sequence is 16 residues long. This CDR3 is CASSHPGQTNTGELFF. In nucleotides, the CDR3 is TGTGCCAGCAGCCATCCGGGACAAACGAACACCGGGGAGCTGTTTTTT.

With regard to this clone: Mismatch with germline at one junction end may stem from a read error. The V and J genes are TRBV30 and TRBJ1-3; 7 bases map to TRBD1. Germline V gene sequence: CDR1 GTSNPN, CDR2 SVGIG (reference sequence). This CDR3 spans 12 amino acids. Written as DNA, the CDR3 is TGTGCCTGGAACAGGGGTGGAGACACCATATATTTT. Its protein product is CAWNRGGDTIYF.

CDR3 region: CASRAGAGTDTQYF. CDR3 DNA: TGTGCCAGCAGGGCGGGAGCGGGAACAGATACGCAGTATTTT. V gene TRBV9 combines with J gene TRBJ2-3, with 7 bases identical to TRBD2. V was pared by 5 bases and J by 3 bases, with 6 bases of the junction left unmatched. From germline, CDR1 is SGDLS and CDR2 YYNGEE. This CDR3 contains 14 residues.

The chain couples TRBV7-2 to TRBJ2-3, with D hard to call. The CDR3 consists of 14 residues. Germline V lookup: CDR1 SGHTA, CDR2 FQGNSA. The germline V and J ends were trimmed by 5 bases and 5 bases, with 14 bases remaining between them. The CDR3 DNA reads as TGTGCCAGCAGCCCCAGGCGAACCGGAGATACGCAGTATTTT. Protein product: CASSPRRTGDTQYF. Combining the CDR3 with reference TRBV7-2 and TRBJ2-3 gives the whole variable domain GAGVSQSPSNKVTEKGKDVELRCDPISGHTALYWYRQSLGQGLEFLIYFQGNSAPDKSGLPSDRFSAERTGGSVSTLTIQRTQQEDSAVYLCASSPRRTGDTQYFGPGTRLTVL.

J is TRBJ1-2 and V is TRBV7-9; TRBD1 aligns across 8 bases. The CDR3 totals 14 residues. With 4 bases clipped from V and 6 bases from J, the junction kept 7 bases outside the gene matches. CDR1 is SEHNR and CDR2 is FQNEAQ in the germline V gene (reference sequence). CDR3 in DNA: TGTGCCAGCAGCTCAGGACAGGGTTGGGATGGCTACACCTTC. The encoded protein is CASSSGQGWDGYTF.

The rearrangement uses TRBV7-3 and TRBJ2-1, with 12 nucleotides matching TRBD2. Germline values: CDR1 SGHTA, CDR2 FQGTGA. This CDR3 has 16 residues. Germline trimming cut 2 bases from V and 10 bases from J; bases unmatched to any gene: 9. As DNA, the CDR3 is TGTGCCAGCAGCTTATCCCCTAGCGGGAGGGCCGGAGAGCAGTTCTTC. This encodes CASSLSPSGRAGEQFF.

Notes on this clone: One end of the junction does not line up with germline, which may come from a read error. For the CDR3, the DNA is TGTGCCAGCAGCGCTCTCGGACAGCTGAATTCACCCCCCCACTTT. Protein product: CASSALGQLNSPPHF. The chain carries TRBV9 and TRBJ1-6; maybe TRBD1 (6 bases). Germline-derived CDR1 and CDR2 are SGDLS and YYNGEE. The CDR3 consists of 15 residues.